The entry that follows covers one T cell receptor beta chain sequence. Generated by immunoSEQ multiplex PCR, the TCRdb table keeps only in-frame clones and is missing some. The sample has about 230,000 clones, 88% seen once. Germline lookup yields CDR1 SGHRS and CDR2 YFSETQ. Unmatched junction bases numbered 7, after V lost 0 bases and J lost 10 bases. The CDR3 spans 15 residues. The entry originates in a study of blood T cell repertoires in COVID-19. This TCR came from a woman in her sixties with acute or convalescent COVID-19. V gene TRBV5-1 combines with J gene TRBJ1-2; 12 bases fit TRBD1. Sequenced: peripheral blood. The CDR3 loop reads CASSLGGTGGLFYTF. DNA of the CDR3: TGCGCCAGCAGCTTGGGAGGGACAGGGGGCTTGTTCTACACCTTC.